Presented here are 22 T cell receptor beta chains from one specimen sequenced in a study of cytotoxic CD8 clonotypes in ibrutinib-treated CLL. Generated by immunoSEQ multiplex PCR, the TCRdb table keeps only in-frame clones and is missing some. The table records approximately 45,000 clones, 55% to 80% of them present only once. The sequencing used PBMCs, collected after 12 months of ibrutinib treatment. The receptors shown here come from a human donor with chronic lymphocytic leukemia.

This clone was seen only once. The chain combines TRBV15 with TRBJ2-5, with 9 bases lining up with TRBD2. The CDR3 totals 15 residues. CDR1 and CDR2 from the germline V gene are LNHNV and YYDKDF (reference sequence). After removal of 7 bases from V and 5 bases from J, the junction contained 11 bases not matched to a gene. The CDR3 here is CATKGSGGPGETQYF. The CDR3 DNA is TGTGCCACCAAAGGAAGCGGGGGGCCTGGGGAGACCCAGTACTTC.

This sequence joins TRBV7-2 and TRBJ1-1; D unclear. The CDR3 has 15 amino acids. Germline CDR1 is SGHTA and CDR2 is FQGNSA. Deletions cut 4 bases from V and 0 bases from J, with 12 bases between. The chain's CDR3 is CASSSLALMNTEAFF. The CDR3 DNA is TGTGCCAGCAGCTCATTAGCATTAATGAACACTGAAGCTTTCTTT.

The chain couples TRBV5-5 to TRBJ2-2, with no clear D. Trimming left V 0 bases short and J 1 base short, with 10 bases between. The CDR3 loop spans 16 amino acids. Germline assignment: CDR1 SGHKS and CDR2 YYEKEE (reference sequence). CDR3 region: CASSLEGRMNTGELFF. The CDR3 bases are TGTGCCAGCAGCTTGGAGGGCAGGATGAACACCGGGGAGCTGTTTTTT.

The genes are TRBV28 and TRBJ1-1, with 8 bases that match TRBD1. With 2 bases clipped from V and 6 bases from J, the junction kept 5 bases outside the gene matches. The V gene's germline CDR1 is MDHEN and CDR2 SYDVKM. This CDR3 has 14 amino acids. CDR3 DNA: TGTGCCAGCAGTTTAATAACAGGGGGGTCTGAAGCTTTCTTT. Its translation: CASSLITGGSEAFF.

This rearrangement joins TRBV5-1 to TRBJ2-7; D gene ambiguous. Deletions cut 3 bases from V and 2 bases from J, with 15 bases between. The CDR3 consists of 15 residues. CDR1 SGHRS and CDR2 YFSETQ come from the germline V gene. This CDR3 reads CASSWDGTRTYEQYF. Written as DNA, the CDR3 is TGCGCCAGCAGCTGGGATGGTACGAGGACCTACGAGCAGTACTTC.

This clone was counted between two and nine times. The chain has TRBV7-9 and TRBJ1-1; D uncertain. The V gene's germline CDR1 is SEHNR and CDR2 FQNEAQ (reference sequence). V was shortened by 4 bases and J by 4 bases, with 13 bases between the two germline ends. This CDR3 spans 14 amino acids. The CDR3 bases are TGTGCCAGCAGCTCAGAGTTGGGGTCCACTGAAGCTTTCTTT. Protein product: CASSSELGSTEAFF.

The chain combines TRBV6-1 with TRBJ2-7, with D unresolved. Per the germline V gene, CDR1 is MNHNS and CDR2 is SASEGT. The CDR3 is 15 amino acids. The V gene lost 5 bases and the J gene lost 9 bases, with 23 bases spanning the gap. CDR3 DNA sequence: TGTGCCAGCAGTCAAACCGGGTATTCCTTATCCGTGCAGTACTTC. As protein: CASSQTGYSLSVQYF.

This rearrangement joins TRBV7-2 to TRBJ1-6, with 8 bases fitting TRBD1. CDR1 SGHTA and CDR2 FQGNSA come from the germline V gene. The length of the CDR3 is 15 residues. Germline trimming cut 1 base from V and 9 bases from J; bases unmatched to any gene: 5. The CDR3 loop reads CASSLVQGASSPLHF. The CDR3 DNA is TGTGCCAGCAGCTTAGTTCAGGGGGCAAGTTCACCCCTCCACTTT. Drawing the rest from reference TRBV7-2 and TRBJ1-6, the complete variable domain is GAGVSQSPSNKVTEKGKDVELRCDPISGHTALYWYRQSLGQGLEFLIYFQGNSAPDKSGLPSDRFSAERTGGSVSTLTIQRTQQEDSAVYLCASSLVQGASSPLHFGNGTRLTVT.

This chain uses TRBV11-1 with TRBJ1-1; D is unclear. Germline lookup yields CDR1 SGHAT and CDR2 FQDESV (reference sequence). This CDR3 comprises 14 residues. V was cut by 3 bases and J by 4 bases, with 12 bases left in between. CDR3 in amino acids: CASSFVADLTEAFF. CDR3 nucleotides: TGTGCCAGCAGCTTCGTGGCGGATCTCACTGAAGCTTTCTTT.

This sequence joins TRBV2 and TRBJ2-7; D remains ambiguous. This CDR3 spans 15 amino acids. The germline V gene has CDR1 SNHLY and CDR2 FYNNEI. Trimming left V 0 bases short and J 5 bases short, with 14 bases between. CDR3 protein: CASSEALRQLDEQYF. The CDR3 DNA is TGTGCCAGCAGTGAAGCTCTACGGCAGTTGGACGAGCAGTACTTC.

The chain couples TRBV2 to TRBJ1-3; unclear D gene. The CDR3 is 16 residues long. Trimming left V 10 bases short and J 3 bases short, with 22 bases between. From germline, CDR1 is SNHLY and CDR2 FYNNEI. CDR3 loop: CATRGPGTIIGNTIYF. The CDR3 DNA sequence: TGTGCCACCAGAGGCCCCGGAACCATCATTGGAAACACCATATATTTT.

In its sample, this clone was seen many times. V is TRBV4-1 and J is TRBJ1-6, with TRBD1 matching over 7 bases. Trimming took 0 bases from V and 10 from J; bases not matched to a gene: 6. Germline loops: CDR1 MGHRA, CDR2 YSYEKL. The CDR3 has 15 residues. For the CDR3, the DNA is TGCGCCAGCAGCCAAGATCGCACAGGGGAATCACCCCTCCACTTT. It encodes CASSQDRTGESPLHF.

This clone was recorded only once. This rearrangement joins TRBV6-1 to TRBJ1-2; tentatively, D is TRBD1 (5 bases). The germline V gene has CDR1 MNHNS and CDR2 SASEGT. With 0 bases removed from V and 8 bases from J, the gap between germline ends came to 13 bases. The CDR3 runs to 14 residues. This CDR3 reads CASSEATGGGGYTF. In nucleotides, the CDR3 is TGTGCCAGCAGTGAAGCCACAGGAGGCGGAGGCTACACCTTC.

This chain links TRBV9 with TRBJ1-2, with 9 bases fitting TRBD1. After removal of 2 bases from V and 3 bases from J, the junction contained 8 bases not matched to a gene. Germline loops: CDR1 SGDLS, CDR2 YYNGEE. This CDR3 has 16 residues. The CDR3 sequence: CASSVTGTGNYYGYTF. CDR3 DNA sequence: TGTGCCAGCAGCGTGACCGGGACAGGGAACTACTATGGCTACACCTTC.

This clone occurred once. The chain combines TRBV14 with TRBJ2-1, with TRBD2 matching 7 bases. The CDR3 sequence is 16 residues long. From germline, CDR1 is SGHDN and CDR2 FVKESK. J gave up 3 bases and V 0 bases, and 5 bases lay outside the gene matches. CDR3 DNA: TGTGCCAGCAGCCAAGACCACGGGGGGAGCTACAATGAGCAGTTCTTC. It encodes CASSQDHGGSYNEQFF.

The gene calls are TRBV6-5 and TRBJ2-1, with 8 bases identical to TRBD2. The length of the CDR3 is 16 residues. With V trimmed by 2 bases and J by 2 bases, 5 bases remained unmatched. CDR1 and CDR2 (germline): MNHEY, SVGAGI. The CDR3 region is CASSYVRRGAYNEQFF. In DNA form, the CDR3 reads TGTGCCAGCAGTTACGTGAGGCGGGGGGCCTACAATGAGCAGTTCTTC.

The table lists this clone with a count of one. J is TRBJ1-5 and V is TRBV7-9, with a weak D call TRBD1 (5 bases). Germline CDR1 is SEHNR and CDR2 is FQNEAQ (reference sequence). V lost 5 bases and J lost 5, with 16 bases in between. The CDR3 has 15 residues. The DNA of the CDR3 is TGTGCCAGCAGCGCTGACAGTGAGTTTCATCAGCCCCAGCATTTT. This encodes CASSADSEFHQPQHF.

The chain links TRBV4-1 to TRBJ1-1; 7 positions agree with TRBD1. J lost 1 base, V lost 4 bases, and 3 bases had no gene match. The length of the CDR3 is 14 residues. Germline loops: CDR1 MGHRA, CDR2 YSYEKL. As DNA, the CDR3 is TGCGCCAGCAGCCCGGGACAGACGAACACTGAAGCTTTCTTT. Its translation is CASSPGQTNTEAFF.

In this sample, this clone turned up a few times. The chain has TRBV7-9 and TRBJ1-5, with a possible D match to TRBD1 (6 bases). The CDR3 extends over 14 amino acids. Trimming stripped 5 bases from V and 2 bases from J, with 10 bases between. Germline-derived CDR1 and CDR2 are SEHNR and FQNEAQ (reference sequence). The CDR3 sequence: CASSPTGGNQPQHF. The CDR3 DNA follows: TGTGCCAGCAGCCCGACAGGCGGCAATCAGCCCCAGCATTTT.

The genes are TRBV10-3 and TRBJ2-7; D is undetermined. Germline V gene sequence: CDR1 ENHRY, CDR2 SYGVKD. The CDR3 spans 14 residues. The V end was cut by 0 bases, the J end by 6 bases, with 12 bases between. CDR3 nucleotides: TGTGCCATCAGTGAGTCTGACGGGTCCCTCGAGCAGTACTTC. Its protein is CAISESDGSLEQYF.

This chain links TRBV29-1 with TRBJ1-5; possible D gene TRBD1, 6 bases. CDR1 and CDR2 from the germline V gene are SQVTM and ANQGSEA. Trimming stripped 4 bases from V and 0 bases from J, with 19 bases between. This CDR3 is built from 17 residues. In DNA form, the CDR3 reads TGCAGCGTTGGATTGGCTGACGGGGGGCCTAGCAATCAGCCCCAGCATTTT. Translation: CSVGLADGGPSNQPQHF.

The chain links TRBV11-2 to TRBJ2-3; maybe TRBD2 (6 bases). This CDR3 is built from 14 residues. V was trimmed by 1 base and J by 4 bases, leaving 9 bases between them. CDR1 and CDR2 (germline): SGHAT, FQNNGV. For the CDR3, the DNA is TGTGCCAGCAGCTTAGGAGCGGGCGCAGATACGCAGTATTTT. This codes for CASSLGAGADTQYF.